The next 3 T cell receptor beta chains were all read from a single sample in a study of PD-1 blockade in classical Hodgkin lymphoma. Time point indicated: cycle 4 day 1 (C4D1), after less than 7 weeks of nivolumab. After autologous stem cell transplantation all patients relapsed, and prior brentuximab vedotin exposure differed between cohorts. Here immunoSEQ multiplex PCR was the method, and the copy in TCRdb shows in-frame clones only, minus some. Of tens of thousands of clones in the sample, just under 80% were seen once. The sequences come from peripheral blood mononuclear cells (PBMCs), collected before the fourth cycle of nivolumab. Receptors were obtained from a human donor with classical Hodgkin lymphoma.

CDR3 nucleotide sequence: TGTGCCAGCAGTTCCCTTCTTTTTAACTATGGCTACACCTTC. Residues: CASSSLLFNYGYTF. The chain has TRBV27 and TRBJ1-2; D unclear. Germline CDR1 MNHEY, CDR2 SMNVEV (reference sequence). The CDR3 is 14 amino acids. Trimming took off 4 bases at V and 1 base at J, with 10 bases between the two ends.

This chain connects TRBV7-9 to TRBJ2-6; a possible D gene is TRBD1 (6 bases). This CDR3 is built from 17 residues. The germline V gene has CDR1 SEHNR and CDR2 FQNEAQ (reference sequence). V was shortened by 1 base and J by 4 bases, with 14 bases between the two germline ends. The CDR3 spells CASSLGAGDLGANVLTF. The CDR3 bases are TGTGCCAGCAGCTTAGGAGCAGGGGACCTCGGGGCCAACGTCCTGACTTTC.

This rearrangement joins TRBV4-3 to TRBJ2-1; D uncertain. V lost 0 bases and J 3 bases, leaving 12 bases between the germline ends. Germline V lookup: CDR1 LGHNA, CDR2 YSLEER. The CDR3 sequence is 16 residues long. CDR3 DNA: TGCGCCAGCAGCCAAGACTATCGACGGTACTACAATGAGCAGTTCTTC. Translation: CASSQDYRRYYNEQFF.